This note documents a single TCR beta chain sequence. In the source study's methods: Amplifying reference gene primers gave estimates of nucleated cell counts. Clones were sequenced by immunoSEQ multiplex PCR, and TCRdb holds only the in-frame ones, with some missing. V, J and clone size reflect that table, while D and trimming were determined from the DNA. The sample contains hundreds of thousands of clones, roughly 88% of which appear only once. A Seattle source enrolled patients during active infection and followed them longitudinally. CDR1 is KGHDR and CDR2 is SFDVKD in the germline V gene. Trimming cost V 3 bases and J 2 bases; bases outside gene matches: 5. This CDR3 comprises 17 residues. This sample was included in a study of blood T cell repertoires in COVID-19. Study-wide background: Sites across the United States, Italy and Spain contributed samples from acute and convalescent COVID-19. Sources were T cells, B-cell-depleted T cells, or PBMCs; the material itself was cDNA or gDNA.

The specimen was peripheral blood. The chain links TRBV24-1 to TRBJ2-3; 12 bases line up with TRBD1. This clonotype was obtained from a woman aged 50 to 60 with COVID-19, enrolled during active disease. The CDR3 DNA reads TGTGCCACCAGTGATCCGGGACAGGGGGCCCACACAGATACGCAGTATTTT. It specifies CATSDPGQGAHTDTQYF.